This T cell receptor beta chain was found in a study of cytomegalovirus exposure and HLA in healthy donors. A word on this clone: The antigen is unknown.

The CDR3 spans 15 residues. The V gene lost 1 base and the J gene lost 0 bases, with 8 bases spanning the gap. The germline V gene has CDR1 SGDLS and CDR2 YYNGEE. Regarding the study as a whole: It was reportedly the case that the classifier diagnosed cytomegalovirus status with high specificity and sensitivity.

Clones were read by immunoSEQ multiplex PCR, and TCRdb kept only the in-frame ones, dropping some. The profile covers about 110,000 clones, with over 75% appearing a single time and 3% to 3.5% taken by the ten largest. Material for sequencing was PBMCs. The chain recombines TRBV9 with TRBJ2-1, with D tentatively TRBD1 (5 bases). The TCR was taken from a woman aged 18-29 years in good health and CMV-seronegative. The CDR3 region is CASSVQGFSYNEQFF. The CDR3 DNA sequence: TGTGCCAGCAGCGTACAGGGCTTCTCCTACAATGAGCAGTTCTTC.